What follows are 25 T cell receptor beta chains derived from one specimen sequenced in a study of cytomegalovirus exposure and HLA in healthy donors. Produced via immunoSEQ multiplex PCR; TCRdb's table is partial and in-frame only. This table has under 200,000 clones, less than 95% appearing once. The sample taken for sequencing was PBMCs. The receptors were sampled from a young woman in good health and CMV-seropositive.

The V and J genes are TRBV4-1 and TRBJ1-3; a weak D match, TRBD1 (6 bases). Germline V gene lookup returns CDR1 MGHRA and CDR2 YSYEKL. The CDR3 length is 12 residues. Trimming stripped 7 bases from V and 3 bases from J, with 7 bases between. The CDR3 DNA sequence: TGCGCCAGCAAGGACAGTGGAAACACCATATATTTT. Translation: CASKDSGNTIYF.

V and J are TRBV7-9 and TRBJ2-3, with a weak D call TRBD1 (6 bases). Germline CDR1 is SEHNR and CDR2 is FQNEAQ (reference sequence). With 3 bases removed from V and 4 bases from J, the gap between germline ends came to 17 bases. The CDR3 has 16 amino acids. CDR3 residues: CASSFRQAGGADTQYF. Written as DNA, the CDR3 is TGTGCCAGCAGCTTCCGACAGGCGGGCGGAGCAGATACGCAGTATTTT.

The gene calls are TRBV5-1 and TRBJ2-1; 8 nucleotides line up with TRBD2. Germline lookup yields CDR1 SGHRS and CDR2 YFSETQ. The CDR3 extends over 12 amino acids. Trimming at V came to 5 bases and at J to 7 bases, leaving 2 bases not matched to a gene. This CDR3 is CASRTGGNEQFF. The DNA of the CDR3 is TGCGCCAGCAGAACGGGGGGGAATGAGCAGTTCTTC.

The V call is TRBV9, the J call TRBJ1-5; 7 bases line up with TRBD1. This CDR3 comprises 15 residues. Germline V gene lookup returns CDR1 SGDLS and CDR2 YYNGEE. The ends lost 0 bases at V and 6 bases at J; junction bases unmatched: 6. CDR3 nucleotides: TGTGCCAGCAGCGTAGAAGGGGGCGAGGGTCAGCCCCAGCATTTT. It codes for CASSVEGGEGQPQHF. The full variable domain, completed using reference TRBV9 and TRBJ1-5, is DSGVTQTPKHLITATGQRVTLRCSPRSGDLSVYWYQQSLDQGLQFLIQYYNGEERAKGNILERFSAQQFPDLHSELNLSSLELGDSALYFCASSVEGGEGQPQHFGDGTRLSIL.

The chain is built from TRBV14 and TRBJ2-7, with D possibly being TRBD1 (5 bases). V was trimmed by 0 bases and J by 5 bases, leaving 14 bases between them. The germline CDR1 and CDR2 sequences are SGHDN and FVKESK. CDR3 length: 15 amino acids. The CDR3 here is CASSQDIARADEQYF. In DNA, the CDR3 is TGTGCCAGCAGCCAAGATATAGCCAGGGCCGACGAGCAGTACTTC.

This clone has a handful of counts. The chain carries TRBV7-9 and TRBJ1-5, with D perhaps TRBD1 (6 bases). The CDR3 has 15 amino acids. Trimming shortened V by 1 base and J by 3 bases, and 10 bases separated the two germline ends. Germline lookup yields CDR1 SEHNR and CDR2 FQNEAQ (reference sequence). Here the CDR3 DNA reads TGTGCCAGCAGCTTAGACAGGGACCCCAATCAGCCCCAGCATTTT. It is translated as CASSLDRDPNQPQHF.

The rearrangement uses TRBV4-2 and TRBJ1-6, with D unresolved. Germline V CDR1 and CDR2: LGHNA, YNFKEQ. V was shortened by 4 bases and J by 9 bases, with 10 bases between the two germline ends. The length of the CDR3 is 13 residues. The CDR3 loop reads CASSPKSGSPLHF. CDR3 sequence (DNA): TGTGCCAGCAGCCCAAAGAGCGGTTCACCCCTCCACTTT.

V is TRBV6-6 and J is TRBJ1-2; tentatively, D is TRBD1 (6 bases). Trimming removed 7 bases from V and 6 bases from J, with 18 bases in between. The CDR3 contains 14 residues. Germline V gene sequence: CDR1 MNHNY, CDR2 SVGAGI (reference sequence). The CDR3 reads CASTYLGADDGYTF. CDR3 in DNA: TGTGCCAGCACCTACCTGGGGGCGGATGATGGCTACACCTTC.

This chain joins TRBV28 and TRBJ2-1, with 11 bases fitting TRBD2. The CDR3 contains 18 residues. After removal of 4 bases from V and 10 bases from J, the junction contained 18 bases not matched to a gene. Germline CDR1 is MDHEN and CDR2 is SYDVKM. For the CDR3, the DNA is TGTGCCAGCAGTTCCCTTCCCGGACTAGCGGGTCTCCGCGGGGAGCAGTTCTTC. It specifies CASSSLPGLAGLRGEQFF.

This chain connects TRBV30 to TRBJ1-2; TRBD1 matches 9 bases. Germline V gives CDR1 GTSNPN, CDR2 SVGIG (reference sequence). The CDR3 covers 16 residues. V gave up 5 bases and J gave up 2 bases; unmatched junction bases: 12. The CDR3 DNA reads TGTGCCTGGCCAACCAAAACCGGGACAGGGAACTATGGCTACACCTTC. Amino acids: CAWPTKTGTGNYGYTF. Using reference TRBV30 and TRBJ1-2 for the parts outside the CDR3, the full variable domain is SQTIHQWPATLVQPVGSPLSLECTVEGTSNPNLYWYRQAAGRGLQLLFYSVGIGQISSEVPQNLSASRPQDRQFILSSKKLLLSDSGFYLCAWPTKTGTGNYGYTFGSGTRLTVV.

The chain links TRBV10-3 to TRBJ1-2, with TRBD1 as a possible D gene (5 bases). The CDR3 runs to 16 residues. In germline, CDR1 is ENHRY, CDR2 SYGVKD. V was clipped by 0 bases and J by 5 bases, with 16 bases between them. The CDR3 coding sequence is TGTGCCATCAGTGAGTCGCAGAAGGGGTCAAAGTATGGCTACACCTTC. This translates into CAISESQKGSKYGYTF.

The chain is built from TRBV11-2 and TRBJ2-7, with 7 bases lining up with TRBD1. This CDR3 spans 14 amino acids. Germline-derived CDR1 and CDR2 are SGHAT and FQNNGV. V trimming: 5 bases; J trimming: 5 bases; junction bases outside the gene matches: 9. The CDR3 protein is CASSMTGFSNEQYF. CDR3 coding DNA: TGTGCCAGCAGCATGACAGGGTTTAGCAACGAGCAGTACTTC.

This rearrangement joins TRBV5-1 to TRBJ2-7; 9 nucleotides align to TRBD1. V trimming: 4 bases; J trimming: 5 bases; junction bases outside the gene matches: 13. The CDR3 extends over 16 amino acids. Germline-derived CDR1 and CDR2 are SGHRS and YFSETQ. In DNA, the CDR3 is TGCGCCAGCAGCCCGGCTACCAGGACAGGGGCCCACGAGCAGTACTTC. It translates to CASSPATRTGAHEQYF.

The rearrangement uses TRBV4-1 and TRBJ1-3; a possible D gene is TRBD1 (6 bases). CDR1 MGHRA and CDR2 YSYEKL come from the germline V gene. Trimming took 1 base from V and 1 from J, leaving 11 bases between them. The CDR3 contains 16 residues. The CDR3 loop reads CASSQGSQGSGNTIYF. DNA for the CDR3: TGCGCCAGCAGCCAAGGATCACAGGGATCTGGAAACACCATATATTTT.

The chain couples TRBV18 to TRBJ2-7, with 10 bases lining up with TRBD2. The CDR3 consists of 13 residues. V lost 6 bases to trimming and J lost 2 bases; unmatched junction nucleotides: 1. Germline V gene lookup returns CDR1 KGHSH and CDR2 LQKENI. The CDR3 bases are TGTGCCAGCTCTGGACTAGCGGCCTACGAGCAGTACTTC. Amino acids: CASSGLAAYEQYF.

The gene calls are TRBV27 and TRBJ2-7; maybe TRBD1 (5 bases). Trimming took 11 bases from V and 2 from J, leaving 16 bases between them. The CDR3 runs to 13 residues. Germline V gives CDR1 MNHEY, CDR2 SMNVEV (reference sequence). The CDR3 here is CARRWGRTYEQYF. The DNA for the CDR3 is TGTGCCCGGCGGTGGGGCCGTACCTACGAGCAGTACTTC.

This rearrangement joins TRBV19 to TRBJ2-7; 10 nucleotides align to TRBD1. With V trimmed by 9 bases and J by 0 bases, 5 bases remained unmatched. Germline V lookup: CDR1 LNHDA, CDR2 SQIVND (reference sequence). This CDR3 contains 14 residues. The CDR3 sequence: CASSRTGGSYEQYF. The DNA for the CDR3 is TGTGCCAGCAGCCGGACAGGGGGCTCCTACGAGCAGTACTTC.

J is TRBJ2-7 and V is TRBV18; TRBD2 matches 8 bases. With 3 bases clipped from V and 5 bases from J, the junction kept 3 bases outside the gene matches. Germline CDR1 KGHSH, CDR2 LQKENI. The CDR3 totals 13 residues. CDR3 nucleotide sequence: TGTGCCAGCTCACCCGGACTAGCAAACGAGCAGTACTTC. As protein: CASSPGLANEQYF.

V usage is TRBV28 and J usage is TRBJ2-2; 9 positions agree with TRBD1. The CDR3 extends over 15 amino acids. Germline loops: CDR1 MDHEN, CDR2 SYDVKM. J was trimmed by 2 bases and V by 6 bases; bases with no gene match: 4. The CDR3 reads CASRQGALNTGELFF. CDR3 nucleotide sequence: TGTGCCAGCAGACAGGGGGCGCTTAACACCGGGGAGCTGTTTTTT.

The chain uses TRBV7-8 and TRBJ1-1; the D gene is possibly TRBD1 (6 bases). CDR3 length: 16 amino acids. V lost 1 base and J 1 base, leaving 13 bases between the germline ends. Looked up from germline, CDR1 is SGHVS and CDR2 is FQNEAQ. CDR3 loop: CASSLERGSRNTEAFF. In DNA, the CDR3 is TGTGCCAGCAGCTTAGAAAGGGGGTCCCGGAACACTGAAGCTTTCTTT.

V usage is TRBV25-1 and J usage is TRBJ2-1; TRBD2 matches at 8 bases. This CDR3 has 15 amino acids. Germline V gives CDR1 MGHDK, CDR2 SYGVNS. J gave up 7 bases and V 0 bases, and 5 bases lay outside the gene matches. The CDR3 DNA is TGTGCCAGCAGTGAATACACGGGGGGGCTGAATGAGCAGTTCTTC. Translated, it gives CASSEYTGGLNEQFF.

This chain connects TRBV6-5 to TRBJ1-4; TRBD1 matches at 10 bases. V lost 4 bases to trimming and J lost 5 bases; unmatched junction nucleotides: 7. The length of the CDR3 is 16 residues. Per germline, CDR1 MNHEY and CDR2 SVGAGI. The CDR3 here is CASSSLVGQGNEKLFF. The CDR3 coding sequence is TGTGCCAGCAGTTCACTGGTGGGACAGGGGAATGAAAAACTGTTTTTT.

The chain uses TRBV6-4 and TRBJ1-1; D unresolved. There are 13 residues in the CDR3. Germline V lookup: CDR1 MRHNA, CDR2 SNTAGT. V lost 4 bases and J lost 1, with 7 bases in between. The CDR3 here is CASSARANTEAFF. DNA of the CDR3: TGTGCCAGCAGTGCCCGAGCGAACACTGAAGCTTTCTTT.

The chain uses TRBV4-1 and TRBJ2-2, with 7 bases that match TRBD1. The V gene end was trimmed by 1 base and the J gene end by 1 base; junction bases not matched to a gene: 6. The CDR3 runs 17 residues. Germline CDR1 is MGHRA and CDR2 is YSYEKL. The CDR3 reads CASSQGTGVGNTGELFF. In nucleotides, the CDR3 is TGCGCCAGCAGCCAAGGCACAGGGGTCGGGAACACCGGGGAGCTGTTTTTT.

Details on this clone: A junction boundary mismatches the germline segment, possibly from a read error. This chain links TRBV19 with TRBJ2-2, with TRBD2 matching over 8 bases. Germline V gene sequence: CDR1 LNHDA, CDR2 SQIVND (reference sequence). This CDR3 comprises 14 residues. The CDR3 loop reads CASSIGLAGGELFF. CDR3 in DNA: TGTGCCAGTAGCATAGGACTAGCCGGCGGGGAGCTGTTTTTT.